Sequencing of this T cell receptor (beta chain) was carried out in a study of CD8 T cells in ankylosing spondylitis. Trimming removed 2 bases from V and 5 bases from J, with 18 bases in between. CDR3 length: 15 residues. Looked up from germline, CDR1 is SQVTM and CDR2 is ANQGSEA. This clonotype was seen only a few times. TCRdb called the 5' RACE reads again in MiXCR, with one record for every CDR3 protein. The sample lists 85,000 to 90,000 distinct CDR3 sequences, roughly 27% occurring once. The receptor was isolated from a male donor with ankylosing spondylitis or in good health (not recorded which). This sequence joins TRBV29-1 and TRBJ2-5; tentatively, D is TRBD2 (5 bases). The sequencing input was blood, either unsorted or a sorted T cell fraction (not recorded which). CDR3 sequence: CSVEIARWRQETQYF. DNA for the CDR3: TGCAGCGTTGAAATAGCGCGTTGGAGGCAGGAGACCCAGTACTTC.